These 17 T cell receptor beta chains originate from one sample sequenced in a study of T-cell memory formation after mild COVID-19. TCRdb used MiXCR to reprocess the 5' RACE reads, holding one entry per CDR3 protein. The sample consists of about 82,000 distinct CDR3 sequences, about 13% of them appearing once. The sample taken for sequencing was PBMCs or a T cell subset sorted from them (not recorded which). The receptors were gathered from an adult woman who had mild COVID-19 (a few samples of this study predate the infection). Cell type and time point are not known.

This clonotype was observed a handful of times. The chain combines TRBV4-1 with TRBJ2-7; 11 bases are a match to TRBD1. J gave up 2 bases and V 2 bases, and 5 bases lay outside the gene matches. There are 16 residues in the CDR3. CDR1 MGHRA and CDR2 YSYEKL come from the germline V gene. For the CDR3, the DNA is TGCGCCAGCAGCCAAAGCCCGGGACAGGGGGCCTACGAGCAGTACTTC. This codes for CASSQSPGQGAYEQYF.

V and J are TRBV27 and TRBJ1-2; D remains unclear. The germline gives CDR1 MNHEY, CDR2 SMNVEV (reference sequence). The CDR3 totals 16 residues. V lost 5 bases to trimming and J lost 7 bases, with 23 bases between them. CDR3: CASSANFQTLSFGYTF. The CDR3 DNA sequence: TGTGCCAGCAGTGCAAACTTTCAGACATTAAGTTTTGGCTACACCTTC.

The chain couples TRBV7-2 to TRBJ2-2, with 9 nucleotides matching TRBD2. The CDR3 is 17 residues long. V lost 1 base, J lost 7 bases, and 10 bases stayed unmatched. The V gene's germline CDR1 is SGHTA and CDR2 FQGNSA. CDR3 amino acids: CASSLVSSGGLLGELFF. CDR3 DNA: TGTGCCAGCAGCTTAGTCAGTAGCGGGGGCCTACTCGGGGAGCTGTTTTTT.

This clonotype was counted a few times. V usage is TRBV5-1 and J usage is TRBJ1-4, with D unclear. The V end was cut by 2 bases, the J end by 0 bases, with 8 bases between. The germline CDR1 and CDR2 sequences are SGHRS and YFSETQ. The CDR3 is 15 amino acids. CDR3 sequence reads: CASSFFGATNEKLFF. CDR3 DNA sequence: TGCGCCAGCAGCTTTTTTGGTGCAACTAATGAAAAACTGTTTTTT. Looking up the rest from reference TRBV5-1 and TRBJ1-4 gives the full variable domain: KAGVTQTPRYLIKTRGQQVTLSCSPISGHRSVSWYQQTPGQGLQFLFEYFSETQRNKGNFPGRFSGRQFSNSRSEMNVSTLELGDSALYLCASSFFGATNEKLFFGSGTQLSVL.

The chain has TRBV7-9 and TRBJ2-7; D gene unclear. CDR3 length: 12 amino acids. V lost 5 bases, J lost 2 bases, and 7 bases lay in between. Germline CDR1 reads SEHNR; CDR2 reads FQNEAQ (reference sequence). In DNA form, the CDR3 reads TGTGCCAGCAGCCCGTACCCCTACGAGCAGTACTTC. This codes for CASSPYPYEQYF.

This clonotype was recorded at least ten times. The chain uses TRBV9 and TRBJ2-7; tentative D call: TRBD2 (6 bases). The ends were cut back, 2 bases at V and 3 bases at J, with 15 bases in the middle. Per germline, CDR1 SGDLS and CDR2 YYNGEE. This CDR3 region has 15 residues. The CDR3 region is CASSVAPEGNYEQYF. The CDR3, as DNA: TGTGCCAGCAGCGTCGCTCCGGAGGGTAACTACGAGCAGTACTTC.

This clonotype has a count of ten or more. The CDR3 reads CASSLGASGVPDTQYF. CDR3 in DNA: TGTGCCAGCAGCTTAGGTGCTAGCGGGGTCCCAGATACGCAGTATTTT. The rearrangement joins TRBV7-9 to TRBJ2-3; 9 nucleotides agree with TRBD2. CDR3 length: 16 amino acids. Germline lookup yields CDR1 SEHNR and CDR2 FQNEAQ (reference sequence). J was trimmed by 4 bases and V by 1 base; bases with no gene match: 6.

The V call is TRBV6-5, the J call TRBJ1-2, with D hard to call. The CDR3 sequence is 15 residues long. V was clipped by 0 bases and J by 2 bases, with 10 bases between them. CDR1 and CDR2 (germline): MNHEY, SVGAGI. The CDR3 bases are TGTGCCAGCAGTTACTCGATGAGGTTGAACTATGGCTACACCTTC. Residues: CASSYSMRLNYGYTF.

J is TRBJ2-1 and V is TRBV24-1; D gene uncertain. Germline loops: CDR1 KGHDR, CDR2 SFDVKD. The CDR3 has 12 amino acids. The V end lost 10 bases, the J end lost 4 bases, and 10 bases lay between the germline ends. The CDR3 DNA follows: TGTGCCACAGAGGACCGGTACAATGAGCAGTTCTTC. Residues: CATEDRYNEQFF.

This clonotype has a handful of counts. The V gene is TRBV4-2, the J gene TRBJ2-3, with TRBD2 matching 9 bases. Per the germline V gene, CDR1 is LGHNA and CDR2 is YNFKEQ. V was clipped by 0 bases and J by 2 bases; unmatched bases: 6. CDR3 size: 17 residues. The CDR3 bases are TGTGCCAGCAGCCAAGATGGAGGCGGGGGGGTCACAGATACGCAGTATTTT. This gives the protein CASSQDGGGGVTDTQYF.

J is TRBJ2-5 and V is TRBV3-1, with a weak D call TRBD2 (6 bases). This CDR3 has 15 amino acids. Germline V CDR1 and CDR2: LGHDT, YNNKEL (reference sequence). With 6 bases removed from V and 1 base from J, the gap between germline ends came to 15 bases. The CDR3 here is CASSRDSALQETQYF. CDR3 sequence (DNA): TGTGCCAGCAGTCGGGACTCAGCGCTCCAAGAGACCCAGTACTTC.

This clonotype was counted between two and nine times. The chain links TRBV5-5 to TRBJ1-1; D is ambiguous. Trimming took off 0 bases at V and 4 bases at J, with 10 bases between the two ends. There are 14 residues in the CDR3. Germline-derived CDR1 and CDR2 are SGHKS and YYEKEE (reference sequence). This CDR3 reads CASSLEKWGTEAFF. The CDR3 coding sequence is TGTGCCAGCAGCTTGGAGAAGTGGGGCACTGAAGCTTTCTTT.

This clonotype was found many times. The rearrangement uses TRBV20-1 and TRBJ2-5; 10 bases map to TRBD2. V lost 2 bases to trimming and J lost 4 bases; unmatched junction nucleotides: 4. Germline V gene data show CDR1 as DFQATT and CDR2 as SNEGSKA (reference sequence). The CDR3 is made up of 14 amino acids. CDR3 DNA: TGCAGTGCTAGATCGCGACTAGCGGGAGAGACCCAGTACTTC. Its translation is CSARSRLAGETQYF.

This clonotype was counted between two and nine times. The chain couples TRBV7-6 to TRBJ2-1; 12 nucleotides align to TRBD2. V lost 0 bases and J lost 2; bases outside the gene matches: 8. The CDR3 is 19 amino acids. Per germline, CDR1 SGHVS and CDR2 FNYEAQ. CDR3 in amino acids: CASSLAPLLAGGTYNEQFF. The CDR3 bases are TGTGCCAGCAGCTTAGCGCCCCTACTAGCGGGAGGTACCTACAATGAGCAGTTCTTC.

The chain uses TRBV7-6 and TRBJ1-6; D gene ambiguous. CDR3 length: 14 amino acids. Per germline, CDR1 SGHVS and CDR2 FNYEAQ. The V and J ends lost 0 bases and 6 bases respectively, with 6 bases between them. This CDR3 is CASSLAGSNSPLHF. The CDR3 DNA is TGTGCCAGCAGCTTAGCAGGAAGTAATTCACCCCTCCACTTT.

This chain joins TRBV3-1 and TRBJ2-3; 14 bases match TRBD2. The CDR3 length is 17 residues. Per germline, CDR1 LGHDT and CDR2 YNNKEL (reference sequence). The junction had 7 bases not matched to a gene; V was cut back by 4 bases and J by 4 bases. The CDR3 region is CASSLLGLAGGPDTQYF. Written as DNA, the CDR3 is TGTGCCAGCAGCCTTCTCGGACTAGCGGGGGGTCCAGATACGCAGTATTTT.

The chain recombines TRBV6-2 or TRBV6-3 with TRBJ2-1; D is unclear. This CDR3 has 12 residues. The germline gives CDR1 MNHEY, CDR2 SVGEGT. Between the trimmed V and J ends, which lost 1 base and 5 bases, there was a span of 3 bases. Here the CDR3 DNA reads TGTGCCAGCAGTTACTGGGACAATGAGCAGTTCTTC. This translates into CASSYWDNEQFF.